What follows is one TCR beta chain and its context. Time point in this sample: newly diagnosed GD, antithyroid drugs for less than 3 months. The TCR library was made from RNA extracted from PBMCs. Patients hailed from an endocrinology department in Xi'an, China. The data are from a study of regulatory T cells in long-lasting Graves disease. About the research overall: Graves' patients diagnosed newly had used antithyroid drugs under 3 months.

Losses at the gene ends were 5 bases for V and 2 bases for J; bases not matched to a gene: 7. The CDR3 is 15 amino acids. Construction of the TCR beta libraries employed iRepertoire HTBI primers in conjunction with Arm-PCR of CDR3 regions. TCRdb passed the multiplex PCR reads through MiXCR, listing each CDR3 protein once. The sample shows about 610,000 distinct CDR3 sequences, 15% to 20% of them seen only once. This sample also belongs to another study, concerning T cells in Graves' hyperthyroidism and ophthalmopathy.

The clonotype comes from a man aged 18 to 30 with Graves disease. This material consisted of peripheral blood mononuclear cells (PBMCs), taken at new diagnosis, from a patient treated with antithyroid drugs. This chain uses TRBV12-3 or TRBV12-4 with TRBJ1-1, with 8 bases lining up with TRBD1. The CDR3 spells CASSDNRGANTEAFF. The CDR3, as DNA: TGTGCCAGCAGTGACAACAGGGGGGCCAACACTGAAGCTTTCTTT.